This T cell receptor (beta chain) came from a study of T cell repertoires in cytomegalovirus infection. The wider study: It was the public TCR beta signatures that indicated both CMV infection and matching HLA type.

About this clonotype itself: Its specificity is not known.

Via MiXCR, TCRdb re-called the reads, giving one row per CDR3 protein. Altogether 80,000 to 130,000 distinct CDR3 sequences are present, under 25% being singletons, with the ten largest covering roughly two fifths. General study results and limits: Dominant in the ex vivo response were TCR beta clonotypes restricted by HLA-C and specific for CMV. CMV carriers with the relevant HLA were identified by cumulative public TCR beta family frequency.

The material sequenced was CD8+ T cells from PBMCs. This receptor was identified in a human donor in good health (CMV status not recorded). Some clones in this sample may be carry-over from other donors' samples.

As DNA, the CDR3 is TGTGCCAGCAGCTTAGGCCTGGGGACAGGGCGTCATGGCTACACCTTC. Encoded protein: CASSLGLGTGRHGYTF. This chain joins TRBV13 and TRBJ1-2; 9 bases map to TRBD1. The ends lost 0 bases at V and 6 bases at J; junction bases unmatched: 8. This CDR3 spans 16 amino acids. The V gene's germline CDR1 is PRHDT and CDR2 FYEKMQ (reference sequence). Together with reference TRBV13 and TRBJ1-2, the CDR3 gives the full variable domain: AAGVIQSPRHLIKEKRETATLKCYPIPRHDTVYWYQQGPGQDPQFLISFYEKMQSDKGSIPDRFSAQQFSDYHSELNMSSLELGDSALYFCASSLGLGTGRHGYTFGSGTRLTVV.